This T cell receptor beta chain derives from a study of T cells in localized non-small cell lung cancer (dated by TCRdb to about 2020). Looking at the study overall: The study analyzed T cell repertoires of 236 early-stage NSCLC patients, comparing tumors and uninvolved tumor-adjacent lungs. All 250 or so NSCLC patients in the cohort were treatment-naive and had localized lung tumors that were resected. NSCLC patients had a mean age of approximately 70 years, and about 140 were male and 107 female.

This clone was observed once. Its cognate antigen has yet to be identified. Base qualities are not recorded, but no much larger clone differs from it by a single base. What the research found in general, with its limitations: Because multi-region tumor sequencing was not performed, intratumor heterogeneity could not be ruled out. Uninvolved tumor-adjacent lung showed the highest T cell clonality, higher than tumor, which suggests more focused antigenic responses in the uninvolved tumor-adjacent lung. A median of approximately 62 of the top 100 tumor clones turned up in the paired uninvolved adjacent lung, and 25 to 30 of those clones also ranked among the top 100 of that same adjacent lung. Higher T cell density in blood was associated with longer overall survival, whereas higher clonality in adjacent lung was associated with shorter survival. Because of the exploratory design, TCR variables were selected using unadjusted p-values without false-discovery rate correction.

At diagnosis, peripheral blood, uninvolved tumor-adjacent lung and tumor were collected and stored as a combination of fresh-frozen and FFPE material. For TCR repertoire profiling, the blood samples were analyzed as peripheral blood mononuclear cells. TCR beta CDR3 regions were sequenced from DNA using the immunoSEQ Assay. The authors' analysis ran thus. To compute T cell density, TCR beta template counts were normalized to usable DNA, which was estimated by amplifying housekeeping genes. Richness was estimated with the preseqR package, extrapolating to 400,000 templates for PBMC samples and 120,000 templates for tissue samples. Clonality was taken to be one minus Pielou's evenness. To identify tissue-enriched TCRs, differential abundance testing was run on productive amino-acid clonotypes with a minimum total count of 5 and an alpha of 0.1. The Jaccard Index and the Morisita Overlap Index were used to measure repertoire overlap between compartments. GLIPH grouped TCR beta CDR3s together with public tetramer-defined viral CDR3s, and a viral motif had to include at least three viral sequences and also show V-gene enrichment. This immuneACCESS table, as held by TCRdb, lists in-frame sequences with V and J called but not all clones. Of the missing ones, under half trace to an unresolved V gene in checked studies; the others have no known cause. V, J and clone size were drawn from that table, and D and trimming were deduced from the DNA. The sample has 15,000 or so clones on record, about 91% of them singletons. The ten largest account for 27% of the sample.

The CDR3 spans 13 residues, from the cysteine through the phenylalanine. CDR3 DNA is the only sequence kept; it has 39 bases, read in frame from the first base. Trimming removed 1 base from V and 5 bases from J, leaving 8 bases between the germline ends. The germline V gene yields SGHTA for CDR1 and FQGNSA for CDR2. The rearrangement combines TRBV7-2 with TRBJ1-2; the D gene assignment is ambiguous. The source material was peripheral blood, sampled before any cancer treatment. The TCR sequence derives from an older female donor with stage III squamous cell lung carcinoma. The CDR3: CASSLGSEYGYTF. The bases read TGTGCCAGCAGCTTAGGCTCGGAATATGGCTACACCTTC.